Listed below are T cell receptor beta chains from one sample, sequenced in a study of regulatory T cells. Assay used: immunoSEQ multiplex PCR; TCRdb lists only in-frame clones, some missing. The repertoire holds approximately 2,000 clones, with around 64% as singletons. The sequencing sample was made of CD8+ T cells sorted from blood. These receptors all stem from a person in their thirties with CD3G deficiency. Each CDR3 is given with its conserved first and last residue. The order of the fields is V gene, D gene, J gene, clone size, CDR3 DNA, CDR3 protein. A D gene is named only where the DNA matches it firmly. Only part of the rows carry a size: once, few, many, or a class if the clone is expanded.

TRBV7-9,TRBD1,TRBJ2-5,large,TGTGCCAGCAGCTCGATAAACAGGGGGCCGAGGGAGACCCAGTACTTC,CASSSINRGPRETQYF
TRBV11-2,-,TRBJ2-7,few,TGTGCCAGCAGCTTATTCAGTTCCTACGAGCAGTACTTC,CASSLFSSYEQYF
TRBV19,-,TRBJ1-1,once,TGTGCCAGTAGTACCAGGACATGGGGTGGAACTGAAGCTTTCTTT,CASSTRTWGGTEAFF
TRBV28,-,TRBJ1-1,-,TGTGCCAGCAGTTTGAAGGGGCTGAACACTGAAGCTTTCTTT,CASSLKGLNTEAFF
TRBV7-9,TRBD2,TRBJ2-5,-,TGTGCCAGCAGCTTAGAGGCGGCGGGAGTGGCAGAGACCCAGTACTTC,CASSLEAAGVAETQYF
TRBV7-8,TRBD2,TRBJ2-1,once,TGTGCCAGCAGTTGGGAGGGAAACAATGAGCAGTTCTTC,CASSWEGNNEQFF
TRBV9,TRBD1,TRBJ1-1,-,TGTGCCAGCAGCCCCGGGACAGGGGAGGCCGGCACTGAAGCTTTCTTT,CASSPGTGEAGTEAFF
TRBV28,TRBD1,TRBJ2-7,-,TGTGCCAGCAGTTCGACAGGGAAGATATTGGAGCAGTACTTC,CASSSTGKILEQYF
TRBV7-9,-,TRBJ2-5,-,TGTGCCAGCAGCTTACTAGCTGAGACCCAGTACTTC,CASSLLAETQYF
TRBV7-9,TRBD1,TRBJ1-2,-,TGTGCCGTAACGGGGGACAGGGTCGGAAATGGCTACACCTTC,CAVTGDRVGNGYTF
TRBV13,-,TRBJ1-1,-,TGTGCCAGCAGCTTAGGTGTTAACACTGAAGCTTTCTTT,CASSLGVNTEAFF
TRBV6-6,TRBD1,TRBJ1-2,-,TGTGCCAGCAGGCGCGATGGGACAGTTAACTATGGCTACACCTTC,CASRRDGTVNYGYTF
TRBV7-9,-,TRBJ2-2,-,TGTGCCAGCAGCTTAGGACCCGGGGAGCTGTTTTTT,CASSLGPGELFF
TRBV13,-,TRBJ2-1,-,TGTGCCAGCAGCCCCGAAAACAAGGATGAGCAGTTCTTC,CASSPENKDEQFF
TRBV6-5,-,TRBJ2-7,-,TGTGCCAGCAGTCCCGGACCTTCCCTTTACGAGCAGTACTTC,CASSPGPSLYEQYF
TRBV7-9,TRBD2,TRBJ2-1,-,TGTGCCAGCAGCTCAGGGACTAGCGGGAGGAGGAATGAGCAGTTCTTC,CASSSGTSGRRNEQFF
TRBV10-2,TRBD1,TRBJ1-2,-,TGCGCCAGCAGGACAGGGATTTGGGGCTACACCTTC,CASRTGIWGYTF
TRBV28,-,TRBJ1-1,-,TGTGCCAGCAGTCCTCGACCTTGGACTGGGAACACTGAAGCTTTCTTT,CASSPRPWTGNTEAFF
TRBV7-9,-,TRBJ2-3,-,TGTGCCAGCAGCCATCTCCTTGGCACAGATACGCAGTATTTT,CASSHLLGTDTQYF
TRBV19,TRBD2,TRBJ2-2,-,TGTGCCAGTGCGAAAAAGGCGGGACTAGCGGGGCCCGGGGAGCTGTTTTTT,CASAKKAGLAGPGELFF
TRBV28,-,TRBJ2-7,once,TGTGCCAGCAGTTTCGGGCAGGGGGGCTACGAGCAGTACTTC,CASSFGQGGYEQYF
TRBV28,TRBD1,TRBJ1-1,-,TGTGCCAGCAGTTGGGGGACAGGGATTAGCACTGAAGCTTTCTTT,CASSWGTGISTEAFF
TRBV19,-,TRBJ1-2,-,TGTGCCAGTAGCGGGGCCAGGGGTTCGTTCGGCTATGGCTACACCTTC,CASSGARGSFGYGYTF
TRBV5-4,-,TRBJ2-6,once,TGTGCCAGCACCTGGCTCGTAACCAGACAAAGTCGGGTCAACGTCCTGACTTTC,CASTWLVTRQSRVNVLTF
TRBV7-3,TRBD2,TRBJ2-1,-,TGTGCCAGCAGCACCGGGACTACGTACAATGAGCAGTTCTTC,CASSTGTTYNEQFF
TRBV28,-,TRBJ1-1,few,TGTGCCAGCAGTTTACAGGGGTCTCTTCGGGCTTTCTTT,CASSLQGSLRAFF
TRBV6-1,-,TRBJ1-5,-,TGTGCCAGCAGTGAATATGGTGGGAATCAGCCCCAGCATTTT,CASSEYGGNQPQHF
TRBV7-9,-,TRBJ1-1,-,TGTGCCAGCAGCTTCTGGGACGGACAAGCTTTCTTT,CASSFWDGQAFF
TRBV27,-,TRBJ1-1,-,TGTGCCAGCAGTTCCGCCGGAGGGAGAGCTTTCTTT,CASSSAGGRAFF
TRBV7-9,-,TRBJ1-1,-,TGTGCCAGCAGCTTAGAAGGCAGGGGAGGAACTGAAGCTTTCTTT,CASSLEGRGGTEAFF
TRBV6-1,-,TRBJ1-4,-,TGTGCCAGCAGTGGTTTCGCCCATGATAATGAAAAACTGTTTTTT,CASSGFAHDNEKLFF
TRBV28,-,TRBJ2-7,large,TGTGCCAGCTCGCAGGGCGGGCGAACGGACAACTACGAGCAGTACTTC,CASSQGGRTDNYEQYF